The entry that follows covers one TCR beta chain sequence. This entry belongs to a study of blood T cell repertoires in COVID-19. Study as a whole: Samples came from the United States, Italy and Spain, spanning acute and convalescent COVID-19.

TCRdb's copy holds only in-frame clones and misses some; the assay was immunoSEQ multiplex PCR. The data contain more than 300,000 clones, approximately 89% of them singletons. With 5 bases removed from V and 3 bases from J, the gap between germline ends came to 8 bases. Per germline, CDR1 MNHEY and CDR2 SMNVEV (reference sequence). The CDR3 extends over 12 amino acids. The sequence came from a woman in her 30s with COVID-19, enrolled during active disease. This chain joins TRBV27 and TRBJ2-7; D is uncertain. What was sequenced was peripheral blood. The chain's CDR3 is CASSPPYYEQYF. The CDR3 DNA is TGTGCCAGCAGTCCCCCTTACTACGAGCAGTACTTC.